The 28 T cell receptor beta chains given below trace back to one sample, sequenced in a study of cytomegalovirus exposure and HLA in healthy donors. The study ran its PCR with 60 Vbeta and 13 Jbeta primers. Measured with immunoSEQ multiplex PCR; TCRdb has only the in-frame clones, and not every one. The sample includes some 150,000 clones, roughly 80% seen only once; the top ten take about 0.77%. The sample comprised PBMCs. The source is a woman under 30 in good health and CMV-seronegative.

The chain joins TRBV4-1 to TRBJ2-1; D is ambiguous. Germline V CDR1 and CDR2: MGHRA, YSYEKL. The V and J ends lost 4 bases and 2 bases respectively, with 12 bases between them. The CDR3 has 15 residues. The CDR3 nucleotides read TGCGCCAGCAGCCGGAGCTATCTAACCTACAATGAGCAGTTCTTC. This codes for CASSRSYLTYNEQFF.

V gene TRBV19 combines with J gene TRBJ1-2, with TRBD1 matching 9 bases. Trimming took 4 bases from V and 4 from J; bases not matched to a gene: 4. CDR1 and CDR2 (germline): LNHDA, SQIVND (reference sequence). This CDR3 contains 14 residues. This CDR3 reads CASSTSTGGYGYTF. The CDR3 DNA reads TGTGCCAGTAGTACCTCGACAGGGGGCTATGGCTACACCTTC.

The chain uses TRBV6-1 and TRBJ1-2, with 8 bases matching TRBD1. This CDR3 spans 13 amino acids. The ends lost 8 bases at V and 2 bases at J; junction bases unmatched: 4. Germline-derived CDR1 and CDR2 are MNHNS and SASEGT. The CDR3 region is CASVRTGNYGYTF. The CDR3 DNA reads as TGTGCCAGCGTCAGGACAGGGAACTATGGCTACACCTTC.

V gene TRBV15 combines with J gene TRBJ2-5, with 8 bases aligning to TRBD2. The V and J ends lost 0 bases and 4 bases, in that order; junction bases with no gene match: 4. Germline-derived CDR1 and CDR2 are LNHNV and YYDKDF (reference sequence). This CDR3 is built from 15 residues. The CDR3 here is CATSRDLAGGETQYF. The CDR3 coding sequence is TGTGCCACCAGCAGAGATCTGGCGGGGGGAGAGACCCAGTACTTC. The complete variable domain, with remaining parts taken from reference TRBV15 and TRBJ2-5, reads DAMVIQNPRYQVTQFGKPVTLSCSQTLNHNVMYWYQQKSSQAPKLLFHYYDKDFNNEADTPDNFQSRRPNTSFCFLDIRSPGLGDTAMYLCATSRDLAGGETQYFGPGTRLLVL.

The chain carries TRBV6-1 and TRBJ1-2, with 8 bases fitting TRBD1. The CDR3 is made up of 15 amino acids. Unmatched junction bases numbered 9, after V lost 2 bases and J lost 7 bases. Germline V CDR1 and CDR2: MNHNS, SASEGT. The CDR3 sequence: CASSESPDRAVGYTF. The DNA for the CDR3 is TGTGCCAGCAGTGAATCGCCGGACAGGGCGGTTGGCTACACCTTC.

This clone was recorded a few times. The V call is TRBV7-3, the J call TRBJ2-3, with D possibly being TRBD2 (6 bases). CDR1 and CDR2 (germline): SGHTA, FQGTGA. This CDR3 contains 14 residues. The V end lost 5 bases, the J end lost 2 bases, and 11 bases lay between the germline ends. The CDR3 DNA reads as TGTGCCAGCAGCGGTGGGGGGTTCACAGATACGCAGTATTTT. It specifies CASSGGGFTDTQYF.

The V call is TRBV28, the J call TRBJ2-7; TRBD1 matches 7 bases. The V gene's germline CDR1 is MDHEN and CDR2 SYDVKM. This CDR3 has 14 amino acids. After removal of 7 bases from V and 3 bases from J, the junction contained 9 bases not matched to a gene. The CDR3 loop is CASNGDRILYEQYF. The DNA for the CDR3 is TGTGCCAGCAACGGGGACAGAATCCTCTACGAGCAGTACTTC.

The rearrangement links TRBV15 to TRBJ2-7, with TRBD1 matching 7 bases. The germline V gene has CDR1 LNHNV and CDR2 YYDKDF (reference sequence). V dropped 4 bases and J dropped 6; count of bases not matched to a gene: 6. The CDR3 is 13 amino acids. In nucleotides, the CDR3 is TGTGCCACCAGCATCGAAGGACAGGCCGAGCAGTACTTC. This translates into CATSIEGQAEQYF.

The CDR3, as DNA: TGTGCCAGCAGCCAAAGGACTACAAGCACAGATACGCAGTATTTT. As protein: CASSQRTTSTDTQYF. V and J are TRBV4-2 and TRBJ2-3, with D possibly being TRBD2 (6 bases). The CDR3 spans 15 residues. CDR1 is LGHNA and CDR2 is YNFKEQ in the germline V gene. V was trimmed by 2 bases and J by 0 bases, leaving 9 bases between them.

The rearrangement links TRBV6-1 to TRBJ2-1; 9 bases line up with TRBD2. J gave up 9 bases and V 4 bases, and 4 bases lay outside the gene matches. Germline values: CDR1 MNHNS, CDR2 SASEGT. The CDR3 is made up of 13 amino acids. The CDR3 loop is CASSAQREVEQFF. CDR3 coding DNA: TGTGCCAGCAGTGCTCAGCGGGAGGTTGAGCAGTTCTTC.

The CDR3 is CASRSQGRSNTGELFF. The CDR3, as DNA: TGTGCCAGCAGGAGTCAGGGGCGTTCGAACACCGGGGAGCTGTTTTTT. The chain links TRBV2 to TRBJ2-2; possible D gene TRBD1, 6 bases. V shed 6 bases and J shed 0 bases, with 14 bases lying between them. Germline V gene data show CDR1 as SNHLY and CDR2 as FYNNEI. The CDR3 totals 16 residues.

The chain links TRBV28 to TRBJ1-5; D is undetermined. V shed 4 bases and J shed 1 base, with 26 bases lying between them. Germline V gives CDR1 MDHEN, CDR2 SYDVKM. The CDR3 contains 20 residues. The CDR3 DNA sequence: TGTGCCAGCAGTTACAAGATAGGGAGGGTAATATCGAGGAGCAATCAGCCCCAGCATTTT. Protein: CASSYKIGRVISRSNQPQHF.

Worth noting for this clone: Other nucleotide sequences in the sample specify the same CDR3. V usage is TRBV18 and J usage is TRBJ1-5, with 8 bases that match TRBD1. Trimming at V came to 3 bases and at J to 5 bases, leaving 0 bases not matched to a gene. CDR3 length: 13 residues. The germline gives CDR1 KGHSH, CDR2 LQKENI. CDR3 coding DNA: TGTGCCAGCTCACCGACAGGGGATCAGCCCCAGCATTTT. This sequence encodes CASSPTGDQPQHF.

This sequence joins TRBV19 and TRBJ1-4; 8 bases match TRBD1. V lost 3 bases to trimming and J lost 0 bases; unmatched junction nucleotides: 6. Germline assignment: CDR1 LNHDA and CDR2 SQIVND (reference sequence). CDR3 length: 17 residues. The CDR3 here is CASSIQGAEPTNEKLFF. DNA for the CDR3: TGTGCCAGTAGTATTCAGGGGGCCGAGCCAACTAATGAAAAACTGTTTTTT. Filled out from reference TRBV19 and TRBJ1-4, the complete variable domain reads DGGITQSPKYLFRKEGQNVTLSCEQNLNHDAMYWYRQDPGQGLRLIYYSQIVNDFQKGDIAEGYSVSREKKESFPLTVTSAQKNPTAFYLCASSIQGAEPTNEKLFFGSGTQLSVL.

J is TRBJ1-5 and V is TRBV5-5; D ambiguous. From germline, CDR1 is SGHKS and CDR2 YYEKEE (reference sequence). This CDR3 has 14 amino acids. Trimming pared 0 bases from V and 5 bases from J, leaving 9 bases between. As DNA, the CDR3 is TGTGCCAGCAGCTTGGTTGGTACAGATCAGCCCCAGCATTTT. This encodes CASSLVGTDQPQHF.

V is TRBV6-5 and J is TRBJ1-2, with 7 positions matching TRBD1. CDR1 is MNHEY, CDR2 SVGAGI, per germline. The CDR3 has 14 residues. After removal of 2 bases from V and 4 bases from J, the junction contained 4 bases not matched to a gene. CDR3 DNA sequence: TGTGCCAGCAGTTACGCGACAGGGTTCTATGGCTACACCTTC. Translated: CASSYATGFYGYTF.

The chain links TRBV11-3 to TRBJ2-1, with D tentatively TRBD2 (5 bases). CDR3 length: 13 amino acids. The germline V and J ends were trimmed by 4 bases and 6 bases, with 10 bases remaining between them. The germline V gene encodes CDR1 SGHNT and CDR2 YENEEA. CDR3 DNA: TGTGCCAGCAGCTCGGACTTTTCCAATGAGCAGTTCTTC. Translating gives CASSSDFSNEQFF.

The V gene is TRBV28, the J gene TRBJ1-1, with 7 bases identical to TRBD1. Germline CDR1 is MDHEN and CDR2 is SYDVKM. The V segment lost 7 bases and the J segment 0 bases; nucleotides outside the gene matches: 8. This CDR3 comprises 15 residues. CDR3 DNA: TGTGCCAGCACCTTAATGACAGGGATGAACACTGAAGCTTTCTTT. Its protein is CASTLMTGMNTEAFF.

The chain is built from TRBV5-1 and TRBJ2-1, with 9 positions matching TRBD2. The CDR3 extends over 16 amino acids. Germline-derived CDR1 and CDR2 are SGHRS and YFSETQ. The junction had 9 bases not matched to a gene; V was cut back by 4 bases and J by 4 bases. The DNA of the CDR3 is TGCGCCAGCAGCCCAACAACTAGCGGGCGTTACAATGAGCAGTTCTTC. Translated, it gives CASSPTTSGRYNEQFF.

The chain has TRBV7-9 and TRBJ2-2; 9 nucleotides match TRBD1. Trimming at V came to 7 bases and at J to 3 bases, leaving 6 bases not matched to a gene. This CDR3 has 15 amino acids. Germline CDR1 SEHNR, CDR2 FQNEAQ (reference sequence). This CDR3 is CASNLGTGHTGELFF. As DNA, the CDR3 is TGTGCCAGCAACTTGGGGACAGGGCACACCGGGGAGCTGTTTTTT.

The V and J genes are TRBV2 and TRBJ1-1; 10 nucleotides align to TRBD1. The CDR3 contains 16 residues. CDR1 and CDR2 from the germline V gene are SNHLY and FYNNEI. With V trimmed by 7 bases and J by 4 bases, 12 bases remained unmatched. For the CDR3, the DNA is TGTGCCAGCAAGGGGACAGGGGACGTGGTGAGCACTGAAGCTTTCTTT. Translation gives CASKGTGDVVSTEAFF.

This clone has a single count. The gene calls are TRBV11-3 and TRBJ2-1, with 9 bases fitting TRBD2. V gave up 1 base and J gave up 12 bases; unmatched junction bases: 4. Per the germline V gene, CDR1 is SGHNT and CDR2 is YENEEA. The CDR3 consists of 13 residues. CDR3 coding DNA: TGTGCCAGCAGCTTAGGGGGACTAGCTACGCAGTTCTTC. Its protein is CASSLGGLATQFF.

The CDR3 here is CASVGLAGGTEQFF. Written as DNA, the CDR3 is TGCGCCAGCGTGGGACTAGCGGGAGGTACGGAGCAGTTCTTC. This rearrangement joins TRBV5-1 to TRBJ2-1; 15 positions agree with TRBD2. Trimming removed 7 bases from V and 10 bases from J; junction bases left unmatched: 6. In germline, CDR1 is SGHRS, CDR2 YFSETQ. The CDR3 totals 14 residues.

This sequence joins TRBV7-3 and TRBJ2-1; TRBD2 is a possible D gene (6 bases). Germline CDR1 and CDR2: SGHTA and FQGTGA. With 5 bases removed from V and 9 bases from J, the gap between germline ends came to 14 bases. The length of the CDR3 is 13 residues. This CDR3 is CASSHAGGSEQFF. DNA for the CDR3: TGTGCCAGCAGCCACGCTGGAGGGAGTGAGCAGTTCTTC.

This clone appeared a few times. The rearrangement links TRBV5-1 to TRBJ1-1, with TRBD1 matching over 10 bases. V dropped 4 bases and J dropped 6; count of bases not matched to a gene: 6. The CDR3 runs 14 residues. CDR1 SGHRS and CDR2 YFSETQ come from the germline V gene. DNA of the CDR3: TGCGCCAGCAGCGCCGGACAGGGGGTCGCTGAAGCTTTCTTT. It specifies CASSAGQGVAEAFF.

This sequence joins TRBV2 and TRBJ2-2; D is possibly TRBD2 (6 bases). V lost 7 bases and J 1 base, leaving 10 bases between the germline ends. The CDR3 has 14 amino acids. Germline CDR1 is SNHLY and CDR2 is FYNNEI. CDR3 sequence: CASTGGENTGELFF. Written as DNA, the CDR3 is TGTGCCAGCACGGGCGGGGAGAACACCGGGGAGCTGTTTTTT.

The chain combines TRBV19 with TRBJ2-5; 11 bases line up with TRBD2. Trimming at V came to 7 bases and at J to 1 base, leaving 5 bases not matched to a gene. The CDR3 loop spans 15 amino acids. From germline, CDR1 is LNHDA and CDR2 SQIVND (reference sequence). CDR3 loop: CASTPTSGSQETQYF. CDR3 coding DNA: TGTGCCAGTACCCCAACTAGCGGGAGCCAAGAGACCCAGTACTTC.

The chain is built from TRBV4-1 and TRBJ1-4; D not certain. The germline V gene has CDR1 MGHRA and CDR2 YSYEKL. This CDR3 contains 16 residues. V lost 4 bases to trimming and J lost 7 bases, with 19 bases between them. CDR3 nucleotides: TGCGCCAGCAGCCCCCCCGCGGGGTACTTCGGTGAAAAACTGTTTTTT. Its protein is CASSPPAGYFGEKLFF.